These 9 T cell receptor beta chains came from one sample sequenced in a study of T cells in localized non-small cell lung cancer. This table comes from immunoSEQ multiplex PCR, and its TCRdb copy is limited to in-frame clones, with some not included. Seen here are roughly 25,000 clones, approximately 90% observed once, and the top ten hold 11% to 15%. The specimen was peripheral blood, collected before any cancer treatment. All receptors derive from a female donor of 60 years or more with stage II squamous cell lung carcinoma.

This clone was picked up one time. This rearrangement joins TRBV7-9 to TRBJ1-2; 7 bases are shared with TRBD1. V shed 0 bases, J shed 5 bases, and the junction held 6 bases outside the gene matches. The germline V gene encodes CDR1 SEHNR and CDR2 FQNEAQ (reference sequence). There are 15 residues in the CDR3. The CDR3 spells CASSLAGGRGYGYTF. The CDR3 region has the DNA TGTGCCAGCAGCTTAGCCGGCGGCAGGGGGTATGGCTACACCTTC. Variable domain in full (rest from reference TRBV7-9 and TRBJ1-2): DTGVSQNPRHKITKRGQNVTFRCDPISEHNRLYWYRQTLGQGPEFLTYFQNEAQLEKSRLLSDRFSAERPKGSFSTLEIQRTEQGDSAMYLCASSLAGGRGYGYTFGSGTRLTVV.

The chain has TRBV29-1 and TRBJ1-2; possible D gene TRBD1, 5 bases. The V end lost 5 bases, the J end lost 5 bases, and 9 bases lay between the germline ends. The germline V gene encodes CDR1 SQVTM and CDR2 ANQGSEA. CDR3 length: 11 amino acids. CDR3 sequence: CSVRDPYGYTF. In nucleotides, the CDR3 is TGCAGCGTTCGGGACCCTTATGGCTACACCTTC.

This rearrangement joins TRBV2 to TRBJ1-6, with TRBD1 matching 7 bases. Germline-derived CDR1 and CDR2 are SNHLY and FYNNEI. There are 18 residues in the CDR3. V shed 5 bases, J shed 0 bases, and the junction held 10 bases outside the gene matches. CDR3 loop: CASSSRTGRSSYNSPLHF. The CDR3 nucleotides are TGTGCCAGCAGTTCAAGGACAGGTAGAAGCTCCTATAATTCACCCCTCCACTTT.

The rearrangement uses TRBV19 and TRBJ1-5; the D is unclear. Germline assignment: CDR1 LNHDA and CDR2 SQIVND (reference sequence). The CDR3 is 16 amino acids. The ends were cut back, 1 base at V and 3 bases at J, with 13 bases in the middle. CDR3 region: CASSIVHDGLNQPQHF. In nucleotides, the CDR3 is TGTGCCAGTAGTATAGTCCACGACGGACTCAATCAGCCCCAGCATTTT.

The V call is TRBV7-2, the J call TRBJ1-1; perhaps TRBD1 as D (5 bases). The germline gives CDR1 SGHTA, CDR2 FQGNSA. Deletions cut 7 bases from V and 4 bases from J, with 16 bases between. CDR3 length: 14 residues. The CDR3 sequence is CASILGRGSTEAFF. The DNA for the CDR3 is TGTGCCAGCATCCTAGGGAGGGGTTCCACTGAAGCTTTCTTT.

This chain links TRBV10-3 with TRBJ2-3, with 8 bases aligning to TRBD1. Germline CDR1 ENHRY, CDR2 SYGVKD. Trimming cost V 0 bases and J 1 base; bases outside gene matches: 3. CDR3 size: 16 residues. CDR3 residues: CAISESDRVGTDTQYF. DNA for the CDR3: TGTGCCATCAGTGAGTCGGACAGGGTCGGCACAGATACGCAGTATTTT.

In this sample, this clone turned up once. This CDR3 reads CASSLPSIGGGEQFF. CDR3 in DNA: TGTGCCAGCAGCTTACCTTCCATCGGTGGTGGTGAGCAGTTCTTC. This chain joins TRBV7-2 and TRBJ2-1; D gene unclear. Germline V gene data show CDR1 as SGHTA and CDR2 as FQGNSA. With 2 bases removed from V and 9 bases from J, the gap between germline ends came to 17 bases. The CDR3 is made up of 15 amino acids. The variable domain in full, completed from reference TRBV7-2 and TRBJ2-1, reads GAGVSQSPSNKVTEKGKDVELRCDPISGHTALYWYRQSLGQGLEFLIYFQGNSAPDKSGLPSDRFSAERTGGSVSTLTIQRTQQEDSAVYLCASSLPSIGGGEQFFGPGTRLTVL.

The V gene is TRBV6-1, the J gene TRBJ2-2; D remains unclear. Deletions cut 6 bases from V and 6 bases from J, with 11 bases between. This CDR3 has 13 amino acids. Germline assignment: CDR1 MNHNS and CDR2 SASEGT. In DNA form, the CDR3 reads TGTGCCAGCAGAACCGACAATTCCGGGGAGCTGTTTTTT. This gives the protein CASRTDNSGELFF.

The chain couples TRBV13 to TRBJ2-1; 7 nucleotides align to TRBD2. Trimming removed 5 bases from V and 5 bases from J; junction bases left unmatched: 12. Germline V gene sequence: CDR1 PRHDT, CDR2 FYEKMQ (reference sequence). The CDR3 extends over 16 amino acids. The CDR3 sequence: CASSNIREAMNNEQFF. The CDR3 DNA is TGTGCCAGCAGCAATATACGGGAGGCTATGAACAATGAGCAGTTCTTC.